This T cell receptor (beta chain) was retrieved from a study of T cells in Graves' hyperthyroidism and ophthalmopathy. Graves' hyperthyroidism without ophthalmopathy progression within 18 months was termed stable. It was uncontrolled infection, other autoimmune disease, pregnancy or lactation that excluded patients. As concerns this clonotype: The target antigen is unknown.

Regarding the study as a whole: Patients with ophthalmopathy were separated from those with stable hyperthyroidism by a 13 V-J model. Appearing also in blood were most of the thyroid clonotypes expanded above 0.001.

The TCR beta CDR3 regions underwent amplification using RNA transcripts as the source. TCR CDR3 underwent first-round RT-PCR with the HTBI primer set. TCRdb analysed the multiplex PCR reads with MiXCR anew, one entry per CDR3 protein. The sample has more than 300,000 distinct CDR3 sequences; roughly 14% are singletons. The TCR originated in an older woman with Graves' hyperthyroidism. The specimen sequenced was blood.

The CDR3 region has the DNA TGTGCCAGCAGTTTTAGAGTGGAGAATGAAAAACTGTTTTTT. Translated, it gives CASSFRVENEKLFF. The chain couples TRBV12-3 or TRBV12-4 to TRBJ1-4; D unresolved. Deletions cut 3 bases from V and 5 bases from J, with 10 bases between. CDR3 size: 14 residues.